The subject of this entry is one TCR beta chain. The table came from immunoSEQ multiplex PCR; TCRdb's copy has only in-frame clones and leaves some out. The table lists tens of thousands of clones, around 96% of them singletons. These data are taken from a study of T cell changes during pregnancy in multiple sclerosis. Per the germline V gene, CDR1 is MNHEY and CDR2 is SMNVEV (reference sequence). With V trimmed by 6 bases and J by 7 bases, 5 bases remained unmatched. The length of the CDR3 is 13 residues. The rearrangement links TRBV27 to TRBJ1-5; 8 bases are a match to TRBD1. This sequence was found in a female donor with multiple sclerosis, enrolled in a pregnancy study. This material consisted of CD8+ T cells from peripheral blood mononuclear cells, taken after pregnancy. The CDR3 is CASSHRGEQPQHF. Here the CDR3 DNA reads TGTGCCAGCAGCCACAGGGGGGAGCAGCCCCAGCATTTT.